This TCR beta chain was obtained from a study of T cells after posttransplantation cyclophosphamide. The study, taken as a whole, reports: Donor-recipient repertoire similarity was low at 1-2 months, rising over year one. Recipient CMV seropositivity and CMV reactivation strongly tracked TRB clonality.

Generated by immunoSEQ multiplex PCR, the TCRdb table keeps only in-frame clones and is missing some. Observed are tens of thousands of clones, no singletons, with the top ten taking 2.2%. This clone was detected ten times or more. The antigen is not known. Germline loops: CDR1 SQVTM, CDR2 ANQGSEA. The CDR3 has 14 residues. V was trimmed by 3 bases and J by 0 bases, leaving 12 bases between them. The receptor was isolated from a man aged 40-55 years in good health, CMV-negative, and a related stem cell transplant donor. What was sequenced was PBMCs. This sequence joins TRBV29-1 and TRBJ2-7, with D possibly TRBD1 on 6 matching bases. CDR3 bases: TGCAGCGTTGAGGGGACATACCCCTCCTACGAGCAGTACTTC. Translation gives CSVEGTYPSYEQYF.